A selection of T cell receptor beta chains follows, all from one sample in a study of shared clonotypes between healthy human individuals. TCRdb's table, derived via immunoSEQ multiplex PCR, lists solely in-frame clones and lacks some. The sample contains over a million clones, more than 95% of which appear only once. Input material: naive CD4+ T cells sorted from blood. These receptors originate from a man aged 30 to 45 in good health. Each CDR3 is given with its conserved first and last residue. The D gene is left open where the match is weak. Size is stated for part of the rows, as once, few or many counts, or as a class when the clone is expanded.

j_gene: TRBJ2-3; abundance: NA; d_gene: NA; v_gene: TRBV29-1; len: 14; CDR3aa: CSVLSGASTNTQYF; CDR3nt: TGCAGCGTTCTCTCAGGGGCTAGCACAAATACGCAGTATTTT
j_gene: TRBJ1-2; abundance: NA; d_gene: NA; v_gene: TRBV29-1; len: 11; CDR3aa: CSVDRAYGYTF; CDR3nt: TGCAGCGTTGACAGGGCCTATGGCTACACCTTC
j_gene: TRBJ2-6; abundance: once; d_gene: TRBD1; v_gene: TRBV4-3; len: 17; CDR3aa: CASSLGQVSSGANVLTF; CDR3nt: TGCGCCAGCAGCCTTGGACAGGTTTCCTCTGGGGCCAACGTCCTGACTTTC
j_gene: TRBJ2-5; abundance: NA; d_gene: NA; v_gene: TRBV28; len: 14; CDR3aa: CASSLLRGGETQYF; CDR3nt: TGTGCCAGCAGTTTATTACGGGGCGGGGAGACCCAGTACTTC
j_gene: TRBJ2-1; abundance: NA; d_gene: NA; v_gene: TRBV4-3; len: 13; CDR3aa: CASSQDVGNEQFF; CDR3nt: TGCGCCAGCAGCCAAGATGTGGGCAATGAGCAGTTCTTC
j_gene: TRBJ2-2; abundance: NA; d_gene: NA; v_gene: TRBV10-3; len: 13; CDR3aa: CAISDGDTGELFF; CDR3nt: TGTGCCATCAGTGACGGGGATACCGGGGAGCTGTTTTTT
j_gene: TRBJ2-1; abundance: NA; d_gene: TRBD2; v_gene: TRBV10-3; len: 16; CDR3aa: CAISESLAGGDNEQFF; CDR3nt: TGTGCCATCAGTGAAAGTCTAGCGGGAGGTGACAATGAGCAGTTCTTC
j_gene: TRBJ2-5; abundance: NA; d_gene: NA; v_gene: TRBV25-1; len: 15; CDR3aa: CASSVGPGGWETQYF; CDR3nt: TGTGCCAGCAGTGTTGGGCCCGGGGGTTGGGAGACCCAGTACTTC
j_gene: TRBJ2-2; abundance: few; d_gene: NA; v_gene: TRBV15; len: 13; CDR3aa: CATSRDRPGELFF; CDR3nt: TGTGCCACCAGCAGAGATCGTCCCGGGGAGCTGTTTTTT
j_gene: TRBJ1-5; abundance: NA; d_gene: TRBD1; v_gene: TRBV7-2; len: 13; CDR3aa: CASSNWTGQPQHF; CDR3nt: TGTGCCAGCAGCAACTGGACAGGGCAGCCCCAGCATTTT
j_gene: TRBJ2-5; abundance: NA; d_gene: TRBD1; v_gene: TRBV6-5; len: 16; CDR3aa: CASSYSGRGWEETQYF; CDR3nt: TGTGCCAGCAGTTACTCCGGCAGGGGGTGGGAGGAGACCCAGTACTTC
j_gene: TRBJ1-3; abundance: NA; d_gene: NA; v_gene: TRBV29-1; len: 14; CDR3aa: CSVEQGLSGNTIYF; CDR3nt: TGCAGCGTGGAACAGGGCCTCTCTGGAAACACCATATATTTT
j_gene: TRBJ2-1; abundance: NA; d_gene: TRBD1; v_gene: TRBV2; len: 14; CDR3aa: CASSVLDRYNEQFF; CDR3nt: TGTGCCAGCAGTGTCCTGGACAGGTACAATGAGCAGTTCTTC
j_gene: TRBJ2-1; abundance: NA; d_gene: TRBD1; v_gene: TRBV27; len: 15; CDR3aa: CASSPERGPYNEQFF; CDR3nt: TGTGCCAGCAGCCCGGAAAGGGGGCCCTACAATGAGCAGTTCTTC
j_gene: TRBJ2-1; abundance: NA; d_gene: TRBD2; v_gene: TRBV5-1; len: 17; CDR3aa: CASSLAGLAGGANEQFF; CDR3nt: TGCGCCAGCAGCTTGGCTGGACTAGCGGGAGGGGCCAATGAGCAGTTCTTC
j_gene: TRBJ2-1; abundance: NA; d_gene: TRBD2; v_gene: TRBV9; len: 17; CDR3aa: CASNPTSGADSYNEQFF; CDR3nt: TGTGCCAGCAACCCCACAAGCGGGGCTGACTCCTACAATGAGCAGTTCTTC
j_gene: TRBJ2-3; abundance: NA; d_gene: TRBD2; v_gene: TRBV7-6; len: 20; CDR3aa: CASSPARASGIYAGTDTQYF; CDR3nt: TGTGCCAGCAGCCCTGCGCGGGCTAGCGGGATTTACGCCGGGACAGATACGCAGTATTTT
j_gene: TRBJ2-7; abundance: NA; d_gene: NA; v_gene: TRBV15; len: 14; CDR3aa: CATSRDARGGEQYF; CDR3nt: TGTGCCACCAGCAGAGATGCCAGGGGGGGCGAGCAGTACTTC
j_gene: TRBJ2-1; abundance: NA; d_gene: TRBD2; v_gene: TRBV2; len: 16; CDR3aa: CASSEAQLAAYNEQFF; CDR3nt: TGTGCCAGCAGTGAAGCGCAACTAGCGGCCTACAATGAGCAGTTCTTC
j_gene: TRBJ2-5; abundance: NA; d_gene: NA; v_gene: TRBV14; len: 14; CDR3aa: CASSQGWREETQYF; CDR3nt: TGTGCCAGCAGCCAAGGTTGGCGAGAAGAGACCCAGTACTTC
j_gene: TRBJ1-2; abundance: NA; d_gene: TRBD1; v_gene: TRBV28; len: 16; CDR3aa: CASSFEGQGSKYGYTF; CDR3nt: TGTGCCAGCAGTTTCGAGGGACAGGGAAGCAAGTATGGCTACACCTTC
j_gene: TRBJ2-7; abundance: NA; d_gene: NA; v_gene: TRBV7-9; len: 14; CDR3aa: CASSPREYSYEQYF; CDR3nt: TGTGCCAGCAGCCCTCGGGAGTACTCCTACGAGCAGTACTTC
j_gene: TRBJ1-1; abundance: NA; d_gene: NA; v_gene: TRBV20-1; len: 11; CDR3aa: CSATTRTEAFF; CDR3nt: TGCAGTGCTACTACAAGGACTGAAGCTTTCTTT
j_gene: TRBJ2-1; abundance: NA; d_gene: NA; v_gene: TRBV6-5; len: 14; CDR3aa: CASSYQLPYNEQFF; CDR3nt: TGTGCCAGCAGTTACCAACTACCATACAATGAGCAGTTCTTC
j_gene: TRBJ2-1; abundance: NA; d_gene: TRBD2; v_gene: TRBV10-3; len: 18; CDR3aa: CAISGADPAGGAYNEQFF; CDR3nt: TGTGCCATCAGTGGGGCCGACCCTGCGGGAGGGGCCTACAATGAGCAGTTCTTC